This TCR beta chain came from a study of blood T cell repertoires in COVID-19. CDR1 and CDR2 (germline): LGHNA, YSLEER. This CDR3 has 15 residues. V lost 3 bases, J lost 8 bases, and 14 bases lay in between. The method was immunoSEQ multiplex PCR; TCRdb's version includes in-frame clones alone and lacks a portion of them. This table has 190,000 or so clones, approximately 90% appearing once. V usage is TRBV4-3 and J usage is TRBJ1-6; weak D call: TRBD1 (6 bases). Sequenced sample: PBMCs or T cells enriched from blood (not recorded which). The sequence was obtained from a woman under 40 who had recovered from COVID-19. The CDR3 here is CASSQGAQKDSPLHF. DNA of the CDR3: TGCGCCAGCAGCCAGGGGGCGCAGAAGGATTCACCCCTCCACTTT.